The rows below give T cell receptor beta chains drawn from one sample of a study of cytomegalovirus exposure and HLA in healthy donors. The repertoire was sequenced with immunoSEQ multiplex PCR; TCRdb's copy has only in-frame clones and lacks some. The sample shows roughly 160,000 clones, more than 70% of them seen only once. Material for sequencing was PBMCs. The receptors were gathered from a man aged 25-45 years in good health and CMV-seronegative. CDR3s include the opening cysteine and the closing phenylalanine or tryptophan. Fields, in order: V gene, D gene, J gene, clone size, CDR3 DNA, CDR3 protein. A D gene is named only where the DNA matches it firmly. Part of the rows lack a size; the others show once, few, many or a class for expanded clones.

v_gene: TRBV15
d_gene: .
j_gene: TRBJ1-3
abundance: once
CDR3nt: TGTGCCACCAGCAGAACAGTAGTTGGCCGATCTGGAAACACCATATATTTT
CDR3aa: CATSRTVVGRSGNTIYF

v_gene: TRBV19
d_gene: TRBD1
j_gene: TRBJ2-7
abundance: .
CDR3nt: TGTGCCAGTAGTCCGGGACAGGGATTCGAGCAGTACTTC
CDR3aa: CASSPGQGFEQYF

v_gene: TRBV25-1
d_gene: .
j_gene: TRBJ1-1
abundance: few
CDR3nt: TGTGCCAGCAGTGACCCAGGGAAGGGGAACACTGAAGCTTTCTTT
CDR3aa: CASSDPGKGNTEAFF

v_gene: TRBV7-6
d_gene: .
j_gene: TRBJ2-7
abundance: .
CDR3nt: TGTGCCAGCAGCTTAACCCCTGTAGCTAGCTCCATCTCCTACGAGCAGTACTTC
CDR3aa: CASSLTPVASSISYEQYF

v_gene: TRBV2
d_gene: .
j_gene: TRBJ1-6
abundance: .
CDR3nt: TGTGCCAGCAAGATAAGAACGGGCTCCTATAATTCACCCCTCCACTTT
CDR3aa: CASKIRTGSYNSPLHF

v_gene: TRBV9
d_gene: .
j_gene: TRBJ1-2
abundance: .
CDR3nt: TGTGCCAGCAGCCTTCGCTCACAGGGTGACGGCTACACCTTC
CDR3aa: CASSLRSQGDGYTF

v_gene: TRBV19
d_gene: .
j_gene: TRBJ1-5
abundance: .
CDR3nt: TGTGCCAGTAGTCCTCGGGCCGGGGGGGCTAGCAATCAGCCCCAGCATTTT
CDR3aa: CASSPRAGGASNQPQHF

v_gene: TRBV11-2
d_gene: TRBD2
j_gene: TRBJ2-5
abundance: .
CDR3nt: TGTGCCAGCAGCTGGGGGGCTAGCGGGGGCTGGGGGGAGACCCAGTACTTC
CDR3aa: CASSWGASGGWGETQYF

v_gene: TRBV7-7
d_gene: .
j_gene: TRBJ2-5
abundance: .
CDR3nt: TGTGCCAGCAGCAAACGCGGGGAGACCCAGTACTTC
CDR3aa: CASSKRGETQYF

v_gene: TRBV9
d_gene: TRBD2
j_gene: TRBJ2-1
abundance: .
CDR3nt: TGTGCCAGCAGCCGGACTAGCGGGAGCCCCAATGAGCAGTTCTTC
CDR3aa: CASSRTSGSPNEQFF

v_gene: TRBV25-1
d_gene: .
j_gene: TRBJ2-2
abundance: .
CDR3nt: TGTGCCAGCAGTGATAGGAGGGACACCGGGGAGCTGTTTTTT
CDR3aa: CASSDRRDTGELFF

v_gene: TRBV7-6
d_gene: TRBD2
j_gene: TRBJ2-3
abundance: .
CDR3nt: TGTGCCAGCAGCTCCCAAGCGGGAGGGCTTCCGGGAGATACGCAGTATTTT
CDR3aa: CASSSQAGGLPGDTQYF

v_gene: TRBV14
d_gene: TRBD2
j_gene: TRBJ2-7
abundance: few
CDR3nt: TGTGCCAGCCCCCGGCCCAGCGGGGAAACCTACGAGCAGTACTTC
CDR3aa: CASPRPSGETYEQYF

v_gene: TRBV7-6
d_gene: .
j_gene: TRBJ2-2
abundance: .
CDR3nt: TGTGCCAGCAGCTGGGACTTCCCCACCGGGGAGCTGTTTTTT
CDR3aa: CASSWDFPTGELFF

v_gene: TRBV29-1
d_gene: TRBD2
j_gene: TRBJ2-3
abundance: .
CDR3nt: TGCAGCGTTGAACCTACTAGCGGGGGGGCCCCAGATACGCAGTATTTT
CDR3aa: CSVEPTSGGAPDTQYF

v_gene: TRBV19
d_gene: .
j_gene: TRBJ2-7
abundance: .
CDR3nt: TGTGCCAGTAGTGACGGGAATAACTACGAGCAGTACTTC
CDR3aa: CASSDGNNYEQYF

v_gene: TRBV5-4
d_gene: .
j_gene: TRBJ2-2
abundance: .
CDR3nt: TGTGCCAGCAGCATCGTCGGAGTGAACACCGGGGAGCTGTTTTTT
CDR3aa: CASSIVGVNTGELFF

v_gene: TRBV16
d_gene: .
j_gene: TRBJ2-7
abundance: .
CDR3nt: TGTGCCAGCAGCCAATTTAAGGGGGTCTACGAGCAGTACTTC
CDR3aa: CASSQFKGVYEQYF

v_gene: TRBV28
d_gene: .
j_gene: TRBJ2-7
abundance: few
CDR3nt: TGTGCCAGCACCCTTGGGCTTGCCTACGAGCAGTACTTC
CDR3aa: CASTLGLAYEQYF

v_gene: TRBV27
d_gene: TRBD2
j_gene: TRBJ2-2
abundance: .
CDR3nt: TGTGCCAGCAGCGGACCCCACGGTGTGGGAATCACGGGACTAGCGGTTACCGGGGAGCTGTTTTTT
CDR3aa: CASSGPHGVGITGLAVTGELFF

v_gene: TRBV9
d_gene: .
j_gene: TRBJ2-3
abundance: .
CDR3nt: TGTGCCAGCAGCGTTAGCGCCTTCGGCACAGATACGCAGTATTTT
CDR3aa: CASSVSAFGTDTQYF

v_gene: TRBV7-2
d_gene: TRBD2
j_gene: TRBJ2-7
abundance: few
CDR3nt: TGTGCCAGCAGCTGGGGACTAGCGGGGAGCTCCTACGAGCAGTACTTC
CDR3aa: CASSWGLAGSSYEQYF

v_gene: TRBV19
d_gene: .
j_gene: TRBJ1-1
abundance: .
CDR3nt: TGTGCCAGTAGACAGGGCGGGGGGGGAGAGAACACTGAAGCTTTCTTT
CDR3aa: CASRQGGGGENTEAFF

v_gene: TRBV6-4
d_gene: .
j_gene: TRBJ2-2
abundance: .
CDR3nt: TGTGCCAGCAGGAACACGAACACCGGGGAGCTGTTTTTT
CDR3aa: CASRNTNTGELFF

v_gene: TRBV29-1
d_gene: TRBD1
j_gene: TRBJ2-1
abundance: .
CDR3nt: TGCAGCGTTGGGACAGGGAACAATGAGCAGTTCTTC
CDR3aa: CSVGTGNNEQFF

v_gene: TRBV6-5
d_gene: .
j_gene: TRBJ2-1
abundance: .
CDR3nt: TGTGCCAGCAGTTCCTCCGACCACCGGGGATCTGAGCAGTTCTTC
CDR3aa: CASSSSDHRGSEQFF

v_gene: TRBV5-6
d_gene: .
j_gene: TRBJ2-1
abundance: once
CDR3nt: TGTGCCAGCAGCTGGGGGCACGCGACCCGGGCCCCCAGTGAGCAGTTCTTC
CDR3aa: CASSWGHATRAPSEQFF

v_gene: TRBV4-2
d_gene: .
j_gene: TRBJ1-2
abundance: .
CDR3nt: TGTGCCAGCAGCCAAGAACGCGGTAGTCTTAACTATGGCTACACCTTC
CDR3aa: CASSQERGSLNYGYTF

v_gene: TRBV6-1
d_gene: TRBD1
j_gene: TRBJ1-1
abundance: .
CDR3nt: TGTGCCAGCAGTGGTAGACAGGGTGGGCACACTGAAGCTTTCTTT
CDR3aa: CASSGRQGGHTEAFF

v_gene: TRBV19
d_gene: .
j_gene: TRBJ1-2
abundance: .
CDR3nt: TGTGCCAGTAGTACGGAAGGGGCTCGGGCTAACTATGGCTACACCTTC
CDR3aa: CASSTEGARANYGYTF

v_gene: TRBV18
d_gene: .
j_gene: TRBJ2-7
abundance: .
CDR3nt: TGTGCCAGCTCCCGGGTACAAGGAGACGAGCAGTACTTC
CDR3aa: CASSRVQGDEQYF

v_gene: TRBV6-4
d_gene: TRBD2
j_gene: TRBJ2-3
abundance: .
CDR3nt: TGTGCCAGCAGTGCGGCTAGCGGGGGCACAGATACGCAGTATTTT
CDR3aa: CASSAASGGTDTQYF

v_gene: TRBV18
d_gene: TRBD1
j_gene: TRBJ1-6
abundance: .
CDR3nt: TGTGCCAGCTCACCGGGACAGGGAGGCTCACCCCTCCACTTT
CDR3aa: CASSPGQGGSPLHF

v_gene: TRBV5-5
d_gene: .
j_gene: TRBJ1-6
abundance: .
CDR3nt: TGTGCCAGCAGCGGGATGTCCGGGACACTTAATTCACCCCTCCACTTT
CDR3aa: CASSGMSGTLNSPLHF

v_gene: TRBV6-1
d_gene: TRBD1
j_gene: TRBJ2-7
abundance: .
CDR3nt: TGTGCCAGCAGTGGCACCGGGACAGGGTTCTACGAGCAGTACTTC
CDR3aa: CASSGTGTGFYEQYF

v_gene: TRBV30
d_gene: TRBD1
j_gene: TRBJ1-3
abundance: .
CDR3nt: TGTGCCTGGAGTCCTCCCGGGACAGGGGACCCCTGGGGTGGAAACACCATATATTTT
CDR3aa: CAWSPPGTGDPWGGNTIYF

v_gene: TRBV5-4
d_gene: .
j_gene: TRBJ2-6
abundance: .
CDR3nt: TGTGCCAGCAGTCCGTCAGGGTTACGCCCTCTCTCTGGGGCCAACGTCCTGACTTTC
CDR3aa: CASSPSGLRPLSGANVLTF

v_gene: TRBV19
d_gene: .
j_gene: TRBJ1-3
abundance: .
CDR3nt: TGTGCCAGTAGTGCCGGCGGTAGCTCTGGAAACACCATATATTTT
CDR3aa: CASSAGGSSGNTIYF

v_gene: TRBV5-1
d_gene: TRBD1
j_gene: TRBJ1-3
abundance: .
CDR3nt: TGCGCCAGCAGCCCAATGGGACAGGGAGTTGGAAACACCATATATTTT
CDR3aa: CASSPMGQGVGNTIYF

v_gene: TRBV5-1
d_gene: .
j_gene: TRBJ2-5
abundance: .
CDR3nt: TGCGCCAGCAGCTTGGGGCTAGCGGAGACCCAGTACTTC
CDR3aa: CASSLGLAETQYF

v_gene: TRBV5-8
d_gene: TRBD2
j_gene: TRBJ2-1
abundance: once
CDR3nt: TGTGCCAGCAGCTCCGGTAAAACTAGCGGGGGGGCTAATGAGCAGTTCTTC
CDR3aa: CASSSGKTSGGANEQFF

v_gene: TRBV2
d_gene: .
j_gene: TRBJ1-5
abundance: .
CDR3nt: TGTGCCAGCAGTGAGGTCCTAGGCAATCAGCCCCAGCATTTT
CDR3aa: CASSEVLGNQPQHF

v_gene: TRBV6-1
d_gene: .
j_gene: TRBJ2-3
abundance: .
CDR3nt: TGTGCCAGCAGGAAGAGTGCCGGCACAGATACGCAGTATTTT
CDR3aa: CASRKSAGTDTQYF

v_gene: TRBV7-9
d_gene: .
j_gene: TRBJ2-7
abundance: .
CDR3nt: TGTGCCAGCAGTCATAGCCGAAGCTCCTACGAGCAGTACTTC
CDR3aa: CASSHSRSSYEQYF

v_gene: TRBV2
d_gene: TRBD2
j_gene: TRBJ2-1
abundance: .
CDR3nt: TGTGCCAGCTTCAGCAGGGCGGGGGCCTACAATGAGCAGTTCTTC
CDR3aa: CASFSRAGAYNEQFF

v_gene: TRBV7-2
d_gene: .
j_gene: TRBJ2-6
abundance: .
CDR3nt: TGTGCCAGCAGCTCAACAGGGCACGGGGCCAACGTCCTGACTTTC
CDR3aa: CASSSTGHGANVLTF

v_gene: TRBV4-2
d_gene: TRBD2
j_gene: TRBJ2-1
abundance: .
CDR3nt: TGTGCCAGCAGCCAACCACGACTAGCGAGGGAGCAGTTCTTC
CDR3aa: CASSQPRLAREQFF

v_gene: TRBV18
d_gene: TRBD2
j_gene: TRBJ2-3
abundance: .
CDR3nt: TGTGCCAGCTCCCTTACCCATAGCGGGAGGATGCCAGATACGCAGTATTTT
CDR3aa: CASSLTHSGRMPDTQYF

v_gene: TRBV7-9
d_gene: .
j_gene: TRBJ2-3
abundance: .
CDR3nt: TGTGCCAGCAGCTTAGGAAGGGGGGGAGGCACAGATACGCAGTATTTT
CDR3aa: CASSLGRGGGTDTQYF

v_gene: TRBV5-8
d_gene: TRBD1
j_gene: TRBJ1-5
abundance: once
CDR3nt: TGTGCCAGCAGCGCCGGGACAGGGCCCCGGAATCAGCCCCAGCATTTT
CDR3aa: CASSAGTGPRNQPQHF

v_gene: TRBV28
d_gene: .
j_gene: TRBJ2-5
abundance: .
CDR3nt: TGTGCCAGCAGTAATAGCCTTGCAGAGACCCAGTACTTC
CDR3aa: CASSNSLAETQYF

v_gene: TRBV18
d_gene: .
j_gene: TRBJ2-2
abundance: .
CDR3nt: TGTGCCAGCTCACCATCGGTGGAAGCCGGGGATGGCGGGGAGCTGTTTTTT
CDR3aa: CASSPSVEAGDGGELFF

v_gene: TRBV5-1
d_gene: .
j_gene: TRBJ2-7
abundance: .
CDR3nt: TGCGCCAGCAGCTTGGGCGCTGCCCAAGACGAGCAGTACTTC
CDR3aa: CASSLGAAQDEQYF

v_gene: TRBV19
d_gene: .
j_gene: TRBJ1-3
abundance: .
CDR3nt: TGTGCCATAGCAATTGGAAACACCATATATTTT
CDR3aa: CAIAIGNTIYF

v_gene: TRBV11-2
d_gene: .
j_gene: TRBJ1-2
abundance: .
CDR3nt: TGTGCCAGCAGCTCAGAGGCTGGCGGCTACACCTTC
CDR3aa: CASSSEAGGYTF

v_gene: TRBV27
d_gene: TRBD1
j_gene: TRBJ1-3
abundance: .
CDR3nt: TGTGCCAGCAGCGCCGGGACAGGGTTTGTTGGAAACACCATATATTTT
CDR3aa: CASSAGTGFVGNTIYF

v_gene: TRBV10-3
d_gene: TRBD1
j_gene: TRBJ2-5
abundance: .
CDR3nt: TGTGCCATCAGTGAGGGGACAGGGCAACAAGAGACCCAGTACTTC
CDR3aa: CAISEGTGQQETQYF

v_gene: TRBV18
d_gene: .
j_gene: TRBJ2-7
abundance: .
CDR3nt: TGTGCCAGCTCACCAGGCGGGCTAGAGCAGTACTTC
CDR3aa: CASSPGGLEQYF

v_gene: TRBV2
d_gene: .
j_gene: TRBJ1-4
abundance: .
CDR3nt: TGTGCCAGCAGTGAAGTGACAGACCATGAAAAACTGTTTTTT
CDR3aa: CASSEVTDHEKLFF